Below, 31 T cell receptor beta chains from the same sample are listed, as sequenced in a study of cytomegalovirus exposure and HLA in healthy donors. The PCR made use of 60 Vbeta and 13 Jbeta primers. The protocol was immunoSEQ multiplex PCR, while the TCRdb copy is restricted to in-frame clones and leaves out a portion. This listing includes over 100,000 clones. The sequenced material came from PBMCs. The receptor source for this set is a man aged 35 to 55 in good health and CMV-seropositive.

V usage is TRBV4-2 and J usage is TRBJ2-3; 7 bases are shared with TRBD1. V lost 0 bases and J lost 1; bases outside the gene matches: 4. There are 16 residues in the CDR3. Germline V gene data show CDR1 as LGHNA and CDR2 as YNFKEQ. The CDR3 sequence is CASSQELRGRTDTQYF. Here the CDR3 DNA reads TGTGCCAGCAGCCAAGAGCTTAGGGGGCGCACAGATACGCAGTATTTT.

CDR3 coding DNA: TGCAGCGTTGATCAAGCGGGCAATGAGCAGTTCTTC. Amino acid sequence: CSVDQAGNEQFF. The chain recombines TRBV29-1 with TRBJ2-1; tentatively, D is TRBD2 (6 bases). Trimming cost V 3 bases and J 6 bases, with 9 bases left between them. This CDR3 is built from 12 residues. Germline V gene sequence: CDR1 SQVTM, CDR2 ANQGSEA.

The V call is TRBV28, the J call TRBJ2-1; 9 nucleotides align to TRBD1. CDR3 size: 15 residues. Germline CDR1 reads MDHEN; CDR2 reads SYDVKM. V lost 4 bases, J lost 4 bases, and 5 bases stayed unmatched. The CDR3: CASSSPGTGYNEQFF. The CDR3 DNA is TGTGCCAGCAGTTCCCCCGGGACAGGGTACAATGAGCAGTTCTTC. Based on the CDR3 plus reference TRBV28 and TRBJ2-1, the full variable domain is DVKVTQSSRYLVKRTGEKVFLECVQDMDHENMFWYRQDPGLGLRLIYFSYDVKMKEKGDIPEGYSVSREKKERFSLILESASTNQTSMYLCASSSPGTGYNEQFFGPGTRLTVL.

DNA for the CDR3: TGTGCCAGCAGCTTCTTAGGGGGCTACGAGCAGTACTTC. It is translated as CASSFLGGYEQYF. The V call is TRBV7-9, the J call TRBJ2-7, with a tentative D call TRBD1 (6 bases). This CDR3 contains 13 residues. V was trimmed by 3 bases and J by 3 bases, leaving 9 bases between them. CDR1 is SEHNR and CDR2 is FQNEAQ in the germline V gene (reference sequence).

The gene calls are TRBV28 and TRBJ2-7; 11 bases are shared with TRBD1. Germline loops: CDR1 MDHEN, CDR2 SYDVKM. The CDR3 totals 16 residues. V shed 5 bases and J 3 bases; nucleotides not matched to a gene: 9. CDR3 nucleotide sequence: TGTGCCAGCAGTGCCGCCGGGACAGGGGGAAACTACGAGCAGTACTTC. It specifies CASSAAGTGGNYEQYF.

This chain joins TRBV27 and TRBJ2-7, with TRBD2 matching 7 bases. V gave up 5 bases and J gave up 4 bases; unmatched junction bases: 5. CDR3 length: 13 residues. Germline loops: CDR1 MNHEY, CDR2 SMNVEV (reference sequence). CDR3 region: CASSRTSAYEQYF. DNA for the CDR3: TGTGCCAGCAGTCGAACTAGCGCGTACGAGCAGTACTTC.

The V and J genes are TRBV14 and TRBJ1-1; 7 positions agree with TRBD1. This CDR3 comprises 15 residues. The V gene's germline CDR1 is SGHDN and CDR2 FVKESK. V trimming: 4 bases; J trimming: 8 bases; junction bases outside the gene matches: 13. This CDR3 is CASSLFDRDGSEAFF. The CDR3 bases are TGTGCCAGCAGCCTATTCGACAGGGATGGTTCCGAAGCTTTCTTT.

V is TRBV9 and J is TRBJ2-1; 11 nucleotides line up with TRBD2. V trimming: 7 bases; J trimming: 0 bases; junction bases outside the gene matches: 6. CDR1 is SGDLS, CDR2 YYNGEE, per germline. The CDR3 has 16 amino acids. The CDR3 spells CASSGTSGSSYNEQFF. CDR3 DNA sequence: TGTGCCAGCTCCGGGACTAGCGGATCCTCCTACAATGAGCAGTTCTTC.

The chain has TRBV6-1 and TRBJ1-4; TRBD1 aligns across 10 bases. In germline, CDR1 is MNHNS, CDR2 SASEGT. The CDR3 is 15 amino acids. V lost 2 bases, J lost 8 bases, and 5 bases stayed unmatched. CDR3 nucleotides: TGTGCCAGCAGTGAATGGGGGACAGGGGAAGAAAAACTGTTTTTT. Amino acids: CASSEWGTGEEKLFF.

CDR3 DNA sequence: TGTGCCAGCAGCTTACAACGGGACAGGGTCGCCTACGAGCAGTACTTC. It translates to CASSLQRDRVAYEQYF. This sequence joins TRBV11-2 and TRBJ2-7, with 9 bases lining up with TRBD1. Per germline, CDR1 SGHAT and CDR2 FQNNGV. After removal of 2 bases from V and 2 bases from J, the junction contained 7 bases not matched to a gene. This CDR3 region has 16 residues.

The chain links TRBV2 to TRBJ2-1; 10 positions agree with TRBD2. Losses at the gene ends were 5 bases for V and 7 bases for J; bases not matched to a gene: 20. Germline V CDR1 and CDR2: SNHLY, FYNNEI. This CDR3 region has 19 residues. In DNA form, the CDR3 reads TGTGCCAGCAGTCGTGGTGGGACGGCACAACTAGCGGGACAGAATGAGCAGTTCTTC. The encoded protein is CASSRGGTAQLAGQNEQFF.

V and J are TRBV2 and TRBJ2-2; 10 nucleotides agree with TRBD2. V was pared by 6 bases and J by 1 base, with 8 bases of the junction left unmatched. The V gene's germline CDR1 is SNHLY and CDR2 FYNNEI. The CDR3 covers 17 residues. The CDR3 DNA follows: TGTGCCAGCAGCCAAACCCGACTAGCGGGGAACACCGGGGAGCTGTTTTTT. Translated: CASSQTRLAGNTGELFF.

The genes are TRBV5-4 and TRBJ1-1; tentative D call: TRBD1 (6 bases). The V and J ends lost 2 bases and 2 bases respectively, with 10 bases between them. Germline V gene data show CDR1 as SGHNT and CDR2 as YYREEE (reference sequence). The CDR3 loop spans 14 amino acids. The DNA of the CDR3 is TGTGCCAGCAGCTTCGGACAGACCAACACTGAAGCTTTCTTT. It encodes CASSFGQTNTEAFF.

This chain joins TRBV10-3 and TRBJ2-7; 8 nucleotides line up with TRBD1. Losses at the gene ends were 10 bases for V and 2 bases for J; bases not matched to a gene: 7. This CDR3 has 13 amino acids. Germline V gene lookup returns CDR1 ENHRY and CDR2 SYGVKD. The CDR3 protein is CATSTGAPYEQYF. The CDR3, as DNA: TGTGCCACGTCGACAGGGGCCCCCTACGAGCAGTACTTC.

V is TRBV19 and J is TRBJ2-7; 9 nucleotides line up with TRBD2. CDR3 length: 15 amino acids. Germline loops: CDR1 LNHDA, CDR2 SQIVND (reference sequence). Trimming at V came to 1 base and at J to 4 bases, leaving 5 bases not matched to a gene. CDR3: CASSIGLAGLYEQYF. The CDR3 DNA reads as TGTGCCAGTAGTATAGGGCTAGCGGGATTATACGAGCAGTACTTC.

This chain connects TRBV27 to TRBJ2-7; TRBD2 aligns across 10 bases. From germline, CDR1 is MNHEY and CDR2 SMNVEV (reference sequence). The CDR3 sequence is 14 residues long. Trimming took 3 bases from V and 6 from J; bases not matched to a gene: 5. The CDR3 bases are TGTGCCAGCAGTTTCTCTAGCGGGAGTGGCGAGCAGTACTTC. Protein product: CASSFSSGSGEQYF.

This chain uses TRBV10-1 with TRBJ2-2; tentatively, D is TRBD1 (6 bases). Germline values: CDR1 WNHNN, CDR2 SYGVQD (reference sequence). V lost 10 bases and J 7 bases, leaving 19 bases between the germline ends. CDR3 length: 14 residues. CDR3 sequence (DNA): TGCGCCACCAGGGAGTTACAGGGCATCGGGGAGCTGTTTTTT. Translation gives CATRELQGIGELFF.

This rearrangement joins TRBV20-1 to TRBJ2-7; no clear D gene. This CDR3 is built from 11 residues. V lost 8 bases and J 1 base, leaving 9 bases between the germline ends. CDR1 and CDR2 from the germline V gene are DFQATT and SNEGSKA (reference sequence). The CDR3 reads CSNRGSYEQYF. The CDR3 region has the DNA TGCAGTAACCGAGGATCCTACGAGCAGTACTTC.

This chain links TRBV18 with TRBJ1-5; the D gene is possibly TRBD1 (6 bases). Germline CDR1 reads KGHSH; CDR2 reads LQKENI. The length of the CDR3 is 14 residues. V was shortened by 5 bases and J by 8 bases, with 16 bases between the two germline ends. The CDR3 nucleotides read TGTGCCAGCTCAACGGGGGGCGCCTCGGAGCCCCAGCATTTT. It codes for CASSTGGASEPQHF.

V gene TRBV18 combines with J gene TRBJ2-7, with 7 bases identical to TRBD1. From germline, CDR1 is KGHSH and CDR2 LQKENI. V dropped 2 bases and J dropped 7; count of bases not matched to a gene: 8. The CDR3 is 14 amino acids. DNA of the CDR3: TGTGCCAGCTCACCAGGAGACAGGGTGAAAGAGCAGTACTTC. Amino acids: CASSPGDRVKEQYF.

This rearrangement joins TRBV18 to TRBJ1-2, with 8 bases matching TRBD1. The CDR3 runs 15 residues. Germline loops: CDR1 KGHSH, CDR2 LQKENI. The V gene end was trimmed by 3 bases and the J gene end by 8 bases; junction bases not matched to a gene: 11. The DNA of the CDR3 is TGTGCCAGCTCACCCGGACAGGGAGCCCCCGGCGGCTACACCTTC. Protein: CASSPGQGAPGGYTF.

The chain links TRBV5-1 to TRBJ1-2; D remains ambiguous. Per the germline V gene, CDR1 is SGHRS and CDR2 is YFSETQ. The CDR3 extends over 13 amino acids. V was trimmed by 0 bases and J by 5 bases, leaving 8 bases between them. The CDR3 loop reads CASSLGALYGYTF. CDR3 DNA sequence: TGCGCCAGCAGCTTGGGGGCGCTATATGGCTACACCTTC.

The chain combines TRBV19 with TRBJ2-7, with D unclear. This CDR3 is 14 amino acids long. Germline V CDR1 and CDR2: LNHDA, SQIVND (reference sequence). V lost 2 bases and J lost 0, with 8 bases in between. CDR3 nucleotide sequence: TGTGCCAGTAGTATAACAACAAGCTCCTACGAGCAGTACTTC. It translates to CASSITTSSYEQYF.

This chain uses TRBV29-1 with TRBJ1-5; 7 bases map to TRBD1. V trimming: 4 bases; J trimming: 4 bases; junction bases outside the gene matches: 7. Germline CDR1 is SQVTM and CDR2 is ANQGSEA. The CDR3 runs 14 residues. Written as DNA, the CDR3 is TGCAGCGTTGCCCCGGACAGGACTAATCAGCCCCAGCATTTT. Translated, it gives CSVAPDRTNQPQHF.

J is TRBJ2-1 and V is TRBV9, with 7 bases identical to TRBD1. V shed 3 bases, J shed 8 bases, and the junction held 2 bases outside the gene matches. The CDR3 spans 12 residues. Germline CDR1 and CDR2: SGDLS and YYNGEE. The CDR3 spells CASSGQGDEQFF. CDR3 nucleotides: TGTGCCAGCAGCGGACAGGGAGATGAGCAGTTCTTC.

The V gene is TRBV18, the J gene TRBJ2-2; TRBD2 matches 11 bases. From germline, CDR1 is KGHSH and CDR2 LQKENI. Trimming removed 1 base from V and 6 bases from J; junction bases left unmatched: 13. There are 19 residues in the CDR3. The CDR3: CASSPLRLAGKFSPGELFF. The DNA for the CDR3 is TGTGCCAGCTCACCACTTCGACTAGCGGGAAAGTTTAGCCCCGGGGAGCTGTTTTTT.

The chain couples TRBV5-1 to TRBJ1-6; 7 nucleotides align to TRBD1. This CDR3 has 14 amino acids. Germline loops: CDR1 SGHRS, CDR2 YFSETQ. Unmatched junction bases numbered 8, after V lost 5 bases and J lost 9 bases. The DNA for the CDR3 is TGCGCCAGCAGGGGGGACAGTAATGGTTCACCCCTCCACTTT. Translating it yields CASRGDSNGSPLHF.

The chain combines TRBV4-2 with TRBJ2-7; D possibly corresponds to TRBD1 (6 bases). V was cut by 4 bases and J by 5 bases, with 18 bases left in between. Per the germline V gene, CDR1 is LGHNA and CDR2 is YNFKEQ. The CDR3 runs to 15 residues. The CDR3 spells CASSPRDTTPHEQYF. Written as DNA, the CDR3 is TGTGCCAGCAGCCCCCGGGACACAACCCCCCACGAGCAGTACTTC.

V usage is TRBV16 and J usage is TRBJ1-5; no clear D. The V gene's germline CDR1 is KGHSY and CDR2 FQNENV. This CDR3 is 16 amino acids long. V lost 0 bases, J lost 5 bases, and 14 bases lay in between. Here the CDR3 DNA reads TGTGCCAGCAGCCAATCGGGCGGGTTTGGGCATCAGCCCCAGCATTTT. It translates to CASSQSGGFGHQPQHF.

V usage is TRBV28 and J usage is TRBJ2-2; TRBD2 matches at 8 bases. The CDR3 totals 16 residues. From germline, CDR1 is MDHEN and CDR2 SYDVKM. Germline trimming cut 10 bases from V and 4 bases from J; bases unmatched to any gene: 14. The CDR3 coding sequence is TGTGCCACCATCCATGGAGCGGGAGTGTCCACCGGGGAGCTGTTTTTT. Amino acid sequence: CATIHGAGVSTGELFF.

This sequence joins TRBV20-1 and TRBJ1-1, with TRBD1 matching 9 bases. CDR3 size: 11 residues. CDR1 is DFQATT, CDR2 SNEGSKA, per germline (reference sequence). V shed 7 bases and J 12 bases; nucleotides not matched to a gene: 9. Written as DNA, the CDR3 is TGCAGTGTCCCCGGACAGGGGATGACTTTCTTT. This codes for CSVPGQGMTFF.